What follows are 10 T cell receptor beta chains derived from one specimen sequenced in a study of OX40 agonist ivuxolimab in advanced cancers. Repertoires were generated with immunoSEQ multiplex PCR, while TCRdb's copy carries only in-frame clones and drops some. The sample yields over 9,000 clones, roughly 77% seen once. Sample: CD4+ or CD8+ T cells sorted from blood, taken in a trial of the OX40 agonist ivuxolimab. Every receptor here comes from an adult with an advanced solid tumor such as melanoma, head and neck, liver or kidney cancer.

The chain carries TRBV11-3 and TRBJ2-7, with 14 bases lining up with TRBD2. The CDR3 loop spans 17 amino acids. The J segment lost 4 bases and the V segment lost 5 bases, leaving 10 bases of the junction unmatched. Per the germline V gene, CDR1 is SGHNT and CDR2 is YENEEA. For the CDR3, the DNA is TGTGCCAGCAGCGCCGGGACTAGCGGGAGTCGACATTACGAGCAGTACTTC. Protein: CASSAGTSGSRHYEQYF. Drawing the rest from reference TRBV11-3 and TRBJ2-7, the complete variable domain is EAGVVQSPRYKIIEKKQPVAFWCNPISGHNTLYWYLQNLGQGPELLIRYENEEAVDDSQLPKDRFSAERLKGVDSTLKIQPAELGDSAVYLCASSAGTSGSRHYEQYFGPGTRLTVT.

The rearrangement uses TRBV28 and TRBJ2-5; D gene uncertain. The CDR3 consists of 12 residues. The germline V gene encodes CDR1 MDHEN and CDR2 SYDVKM. V was cut by 4 bases and J by 3 bases, with 6 bases left in between. CDR3 in amino acids: CASSSIEETQYF. The DNA of the CDR3 is TGTGCCAGCAGTTCTATAGAAGAGACCCAGTACTTC.

This sequence joins TRBV19 and TRBJ1-4; D possibly corresponds to TRBD1 (5 bases). Per germline, CDR1 LNHDA and CDR2 SQIVND (reference sequence). The CDR3 sequence is 15 residues long. Trimming left V 5 bases short and J 4 bases short, with 14 bases between. CDR3 residues: CASSPDSGFNEKLFF. The CDR3 DNA is TGTGCCAGTAGTCCAGACAGCGGCTTTAATGAAAAACTGTTTTTT. Full variable domain (outside the CDR3, taken from reference TRBV19 and TRBJ1-4): DGGITQSPKYLFRKEGQNVTLSCEQNLNHDAMYWYRQDPGQGLRLIYYSQIVNDFQKGDIAEGYSVSREKKESFPLTVTSAQKNPTAFYLCASSPDSGFNEKLFFGSGTQLSVL.

The chain links TRBV7-3 to TRBJ2-5, with 8 bases lining up with TRBD2. The V segment lost 6 bases and the J segment 0 bases; nucleotides outside the gene matches: 6. There are 15 residues in the CDR3. The germline V gene encodes CDR1 SGHTA and CDR2 FQGTGA. The CDR3 reads CASSLELADQETQYF. The CDR3 bases are TGTGCCAGCAGTCTGGAACTAGCGGACCAAGAGACCCAGTACTTC.

Comments on this clone: Compared with germline, one end of the junction differs, possibly owing to a read error. V gene TRBV7-7 combines with J gene TRBJ2-5; 10 bases are a match to TRBD1. The CDR3 spans 13 residues. Germline V CDR1 and CDR2: SSHAT, FNYEAQ (reference sequence). CDR3 sequence (DNA): TGTGCTAGCAGCATGGACAGGGGGGAGACCCAGTACTTC. Residues: CASSMDRGETQYF.

This clone has just a few counts. The J gene is TRBJ1-5, the V gene TRBV5-1; the match to TRBD1 covers 7 bases. With V trimmed by 4 bases and J by 0 bases, 16 bases remained unmatched. The CDR3 runs 19 residues. The germline gives CDR1 SGHRS, CDR2 YFSETQ. CDR3 in DNA: TGCGCCAGCAGCAACAGGGGCCGGATCGGGAGGGATAGCAATCAGCCCCAGCATTTT. Protein sequence: CASSNRGRIGRDSNQPQHF.

This clone was observed a single time. The V call is TRBV5-1, the J call TRBJ2-7, with D possibly being TRBD1 (5 bases). V gave up 8 bases and J gave up 7 bases, with 19 bases separating them. CDR1 is SGHRS and CDR2 is YFSETQ in the germline V gene. This CDR3 has 13 amino acids. The CDR3 coding sequence is TGCGCCAGTAAGGAGACAGTCGGCTGGGAGCAGTACTTC. Amino acid sequence: CASKETVGWEQYF.

The J gene is TRBJ1-6, the V gene TRBV10-2; D not certain. This CDR3 is built from 13 residues. Looked up from germline, CDR1 is WSHSY and CDR2 is SAAADI. Trimming took 7 bases from V and 7 from J, leaving 11 bases between them. The chain's CDR3 is CASTTTENSPLHF. The CDR3 bases are TGCGCCAGCACCACGACGGAGAATTCACCCCTCCACTTT.

This sequence joins TRBV30 and TRBJ1-5; 11 bases are shared with TRBD1. There are 15 residues in the CDR3. V shed 2 bases, J shed 7 bases, and the junction held 7 bases outside the gene matches. Germline CDR1 and CDR2: GTSNPN and SVGIG (reference sequence). CDR3 residues: CAWSIPGQGGQPQHF. The CDR3 DNA sequence: TGTGCCTGGAGTATCCCGGGACAGGGGGGCCAGCCCCAGCATTTT.

The chain has TRBV29-1 and TRBJ2-2, with D perhaps matching TRBD1 (6 bases). The CDR3 has 14 amino acids. In germline, CDR1 is SQVTM, CDR2 ANQGSEA. V lost 3 bases, J lost 7 bases, and 15 bases lay in between. The CDR3 reads CSVENSRGGGELFF. The CDR3 DNA is TGCAGCGTTGAGAATTCCAGGGGCGGCGGGGAGCTGTTTTTT.